What follows is one T cell receptor beta chain and its context. This entry belongs to a study of blood T cell repertoires in COVID-19. The overall study: Samples came from the United States, Italy and Spain, spanning acute and convalescent COVID-19. PBMCs, B-cell-depleted T cells, or T cells were the source of the cDNA or gDNA that made up the material.

In the authors' methods: Amplification from reference gene primers served as the basis for estimated nucleated cell counts. Using immunoSEQ multiplex PCR, the repertoire was profiled, and TCRdb retains in-frame clones only, with some absent. V and J calls and clone size are as listed in that table; D and trimming were resolved from the DNA. The sample includes about 140,000 clones, 76% of them seen just once. The material sequenced was peripheral blood. The source is a woman aged 80 or older with active or convalescent COVID-19.

CDR3: CASSQDLIRLDGGEQYF. The CDR3 bases are TGCGCCAGCAGCCAAGATTTGATCCGGCTAGACGGGGGCGAGCAGTACTTC. This chain connects TRBV4-1 to TRBJ2-7; a possible D gene is TRBD2 (6 bases). This CDR3 is built from 17 residues. Between the trimmed V and J ends, which lost 0 bases and 6 bases, there was a span of 21 bases. From germline, CDR1 is MGHRA and CDR2 YSYEKL.